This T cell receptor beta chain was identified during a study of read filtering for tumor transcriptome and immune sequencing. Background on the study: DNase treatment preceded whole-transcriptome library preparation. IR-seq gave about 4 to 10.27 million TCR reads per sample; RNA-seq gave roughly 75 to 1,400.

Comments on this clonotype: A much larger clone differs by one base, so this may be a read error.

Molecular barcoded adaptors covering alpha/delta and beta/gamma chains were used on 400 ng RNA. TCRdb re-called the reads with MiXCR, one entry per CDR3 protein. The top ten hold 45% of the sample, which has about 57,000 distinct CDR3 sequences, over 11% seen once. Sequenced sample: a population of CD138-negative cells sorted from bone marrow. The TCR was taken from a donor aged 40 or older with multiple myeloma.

This CDR3 is CSAMIPESGSVYEHYF. In DNA, the CDR3 is TGCAGTGCTATGATACCCGAGAGCGGGAGCGTCTACGAGCATTACTTC. The chain employs TRBV20-1 and TRBJ2-7; 8 bases are a match to TRBD2. The CDR3 is 16 amino acids. In germline, CDR1 is DFQATT, CDR2 SNEGSKA (reference sequence).